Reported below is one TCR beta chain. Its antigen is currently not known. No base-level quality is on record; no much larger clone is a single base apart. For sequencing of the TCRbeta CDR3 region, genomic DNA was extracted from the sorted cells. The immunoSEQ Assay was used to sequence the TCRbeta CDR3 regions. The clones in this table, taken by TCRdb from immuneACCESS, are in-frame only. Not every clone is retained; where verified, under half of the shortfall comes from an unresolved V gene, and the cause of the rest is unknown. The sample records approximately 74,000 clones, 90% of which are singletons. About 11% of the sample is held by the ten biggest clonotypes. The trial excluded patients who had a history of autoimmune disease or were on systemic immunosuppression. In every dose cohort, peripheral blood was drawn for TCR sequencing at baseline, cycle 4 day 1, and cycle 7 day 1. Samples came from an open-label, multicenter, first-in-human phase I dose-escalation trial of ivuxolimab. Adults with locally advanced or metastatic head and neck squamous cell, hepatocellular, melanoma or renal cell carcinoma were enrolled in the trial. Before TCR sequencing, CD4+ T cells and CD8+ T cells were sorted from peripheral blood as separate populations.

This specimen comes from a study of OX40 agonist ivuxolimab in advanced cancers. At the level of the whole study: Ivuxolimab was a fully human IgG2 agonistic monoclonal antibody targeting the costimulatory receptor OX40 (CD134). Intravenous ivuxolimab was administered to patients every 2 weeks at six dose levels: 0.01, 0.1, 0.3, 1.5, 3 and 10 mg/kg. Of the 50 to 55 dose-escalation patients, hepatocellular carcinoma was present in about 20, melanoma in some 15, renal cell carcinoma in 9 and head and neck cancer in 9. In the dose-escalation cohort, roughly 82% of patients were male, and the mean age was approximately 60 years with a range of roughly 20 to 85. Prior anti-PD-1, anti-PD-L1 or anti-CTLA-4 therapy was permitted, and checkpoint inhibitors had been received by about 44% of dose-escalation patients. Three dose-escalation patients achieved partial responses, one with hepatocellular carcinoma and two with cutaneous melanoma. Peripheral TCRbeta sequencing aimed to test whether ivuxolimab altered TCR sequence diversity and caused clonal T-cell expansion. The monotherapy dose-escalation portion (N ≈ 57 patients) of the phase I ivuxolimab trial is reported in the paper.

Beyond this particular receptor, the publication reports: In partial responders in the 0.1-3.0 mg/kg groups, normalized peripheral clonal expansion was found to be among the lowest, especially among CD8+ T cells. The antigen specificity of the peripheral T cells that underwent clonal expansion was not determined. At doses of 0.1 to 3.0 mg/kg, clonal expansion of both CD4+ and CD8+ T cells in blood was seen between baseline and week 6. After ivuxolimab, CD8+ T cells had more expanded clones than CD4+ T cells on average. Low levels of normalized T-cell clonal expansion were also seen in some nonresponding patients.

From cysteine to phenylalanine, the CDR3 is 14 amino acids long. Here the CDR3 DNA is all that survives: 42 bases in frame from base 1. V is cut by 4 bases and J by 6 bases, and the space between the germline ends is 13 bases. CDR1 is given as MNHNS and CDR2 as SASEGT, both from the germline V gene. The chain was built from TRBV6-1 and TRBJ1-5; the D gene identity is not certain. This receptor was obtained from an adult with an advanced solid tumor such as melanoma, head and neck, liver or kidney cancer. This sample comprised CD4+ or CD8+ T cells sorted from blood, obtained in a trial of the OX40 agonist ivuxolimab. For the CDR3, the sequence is CASSGYRATQPQHF. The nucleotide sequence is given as TGTGCCAGCAGTGGTTACCGCGCCACTCAGCCCCAGCATTTT.